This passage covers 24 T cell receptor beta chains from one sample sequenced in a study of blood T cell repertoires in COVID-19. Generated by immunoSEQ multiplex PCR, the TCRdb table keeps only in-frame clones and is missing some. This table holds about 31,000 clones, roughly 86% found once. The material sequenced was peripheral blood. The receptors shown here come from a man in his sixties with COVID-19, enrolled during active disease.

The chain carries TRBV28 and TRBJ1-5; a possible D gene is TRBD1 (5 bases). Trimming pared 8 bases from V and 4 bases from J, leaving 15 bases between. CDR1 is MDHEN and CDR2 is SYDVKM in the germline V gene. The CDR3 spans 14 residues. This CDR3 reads CASVGGIVNQPQHF. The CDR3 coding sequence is TGTGCCAGCGTCGGGGGTATTGTGAATCAGCCCCAGCATTTT.

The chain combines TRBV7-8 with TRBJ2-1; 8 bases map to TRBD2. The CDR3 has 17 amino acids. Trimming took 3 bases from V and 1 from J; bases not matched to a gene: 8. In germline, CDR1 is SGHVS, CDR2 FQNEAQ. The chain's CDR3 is CASSFMRAGGSYNEQFF. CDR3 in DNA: TGTGCCAGCAGCTTCATGAGGGCGGGAGGATCCTACAATGAGCAGTTCTTC.

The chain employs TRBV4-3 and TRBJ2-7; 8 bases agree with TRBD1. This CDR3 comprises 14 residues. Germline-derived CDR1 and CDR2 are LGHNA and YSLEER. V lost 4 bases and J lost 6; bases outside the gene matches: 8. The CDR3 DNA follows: TGCGCCAGCAGCCCCCAGCCCCAGGGGGCCGAGCAGTACTTC. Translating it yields CASSPQPQGAEQYF.

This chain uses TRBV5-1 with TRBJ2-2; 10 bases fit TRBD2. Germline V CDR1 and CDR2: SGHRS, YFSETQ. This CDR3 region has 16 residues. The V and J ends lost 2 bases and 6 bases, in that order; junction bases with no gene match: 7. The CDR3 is CASSFLSGRGSGELFF. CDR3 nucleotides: TGCGCCAGCAGCTTCCTAAGCGGGAGGGGTTCCGGGGAGCTGTTTTTT.

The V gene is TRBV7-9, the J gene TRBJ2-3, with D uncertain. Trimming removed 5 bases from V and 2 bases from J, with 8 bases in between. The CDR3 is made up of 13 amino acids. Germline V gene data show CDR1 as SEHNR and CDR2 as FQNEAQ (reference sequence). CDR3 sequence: CASSPHSTDTQYF. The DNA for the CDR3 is TGTGCCAGCAGCCCCCATTCCACAGATACGCAGTATTTT.

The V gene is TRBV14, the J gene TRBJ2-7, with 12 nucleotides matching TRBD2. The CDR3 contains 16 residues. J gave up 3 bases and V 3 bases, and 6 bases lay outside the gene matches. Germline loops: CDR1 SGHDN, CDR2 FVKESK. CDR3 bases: TGTGCCAGCAGCCACGGAGGACTAGCGGGGTACTACGAGCAGTACTTC. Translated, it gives CASSHGGLAGYYEQYF. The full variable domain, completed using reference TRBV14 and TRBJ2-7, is EAGVTQFPSHSVIEKGQTVTLRCDPISGHDNLYWYRRVMGKEIKFLLHFVKESKQDESGMPNNRFLAERTGGTYSTLKVQPAELEDSGVYFCASSHGGLAGYYEQYFGPGTRLTVT.

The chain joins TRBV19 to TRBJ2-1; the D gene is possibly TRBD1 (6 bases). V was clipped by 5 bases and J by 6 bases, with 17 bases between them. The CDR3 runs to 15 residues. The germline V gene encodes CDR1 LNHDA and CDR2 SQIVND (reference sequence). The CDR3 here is CASSLQGPLSNEQFF. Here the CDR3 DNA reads TGTGCCAGTAGTCTCCAGGGGCCCCTGAGCAATGAGCAGTTCTTC.

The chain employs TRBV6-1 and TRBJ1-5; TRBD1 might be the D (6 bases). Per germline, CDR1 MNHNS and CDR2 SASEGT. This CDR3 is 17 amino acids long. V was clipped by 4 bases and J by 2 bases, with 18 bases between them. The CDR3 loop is CASSGRGRGGGNQPQHF. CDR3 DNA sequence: TGTGCCAGCAGTGGTAGGGGGAGGGGAGGGGGCAATCAGCCCCAGCATTTT.

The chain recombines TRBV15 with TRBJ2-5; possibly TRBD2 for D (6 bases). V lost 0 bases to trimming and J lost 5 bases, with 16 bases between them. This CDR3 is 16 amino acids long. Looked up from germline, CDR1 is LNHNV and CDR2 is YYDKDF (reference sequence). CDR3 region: CATSRDQDYSVETQYF. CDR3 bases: TGTGCCACCAGCAGAGATCAGGACTATTCGGTGGAGACCCAGTACTTC.

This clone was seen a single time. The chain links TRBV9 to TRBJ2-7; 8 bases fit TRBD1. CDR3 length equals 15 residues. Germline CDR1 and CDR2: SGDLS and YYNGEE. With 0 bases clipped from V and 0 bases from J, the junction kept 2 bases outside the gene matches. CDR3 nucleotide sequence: TGTGCCAGCAGCGTAGGACAGGGGCTCTCCTACGAGCAGTACTTC. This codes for CASSVGQGLSYEQYF.

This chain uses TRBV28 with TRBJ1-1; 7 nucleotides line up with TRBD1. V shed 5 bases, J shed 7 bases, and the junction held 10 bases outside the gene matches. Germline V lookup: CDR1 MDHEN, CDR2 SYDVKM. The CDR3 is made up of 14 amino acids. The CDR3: CASSVHRAGGEAFF. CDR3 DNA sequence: TGTGCCAGCAGTGTACATCGGGCAGGGGGTGAAGCTTTCTTT.

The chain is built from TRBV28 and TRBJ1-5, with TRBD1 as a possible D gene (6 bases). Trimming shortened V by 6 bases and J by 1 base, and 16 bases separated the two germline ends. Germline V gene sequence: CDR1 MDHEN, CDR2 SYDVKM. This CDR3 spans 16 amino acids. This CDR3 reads CASRPKGGWSNQPQHF. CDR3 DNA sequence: TGTGCCAGCAGGCCTAAAGGGGGTTGGAGCAATCAGCCCCAGCATTTT.

In nucleotides, the CDR3 is TGTGCCAGCAGTTTACAGGGTTCGCCCACTGAAGCTTTCTTT. As protein: CASSLQGSPTEAFF. The chain recombines TRBV27 with TRBJ1-1; tentatively, D is TRBD1 (5 bases). With 2 bases removed from V and 4 bases from J, the gap between germline ends came to 11 bases. CDR3 length: 14 amino acids. Per germline, CDR1 MNHEY and CDR2 SMNVEV (reference sequence).

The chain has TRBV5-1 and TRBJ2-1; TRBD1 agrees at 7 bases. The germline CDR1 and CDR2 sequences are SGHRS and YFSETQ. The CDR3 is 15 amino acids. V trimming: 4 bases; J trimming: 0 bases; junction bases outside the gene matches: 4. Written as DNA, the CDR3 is TGCGCCAGCAGCCGTCAGGGGGACTCCTACAATGAGCAGTTCTTC. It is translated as CASSRQGDSYNEQFF.

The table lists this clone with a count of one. The CDR3 spells CASSQERAGELFF. The CDR3, as DNA: TGTGCCAGCAGCCAAGAGAGGGCCGGGGAGCTGTTTTTT. The chain combines TRBV4-2 with TRBJ2-2; D is perhaps TRBD2 (5 bases). The germline V gene has CDR1 LGHNA and CDR2 YNFKEQ. There are 13 residues in the CDR3. Trimming left V 0 bases short and J 6 bases short, with 5 bases between.

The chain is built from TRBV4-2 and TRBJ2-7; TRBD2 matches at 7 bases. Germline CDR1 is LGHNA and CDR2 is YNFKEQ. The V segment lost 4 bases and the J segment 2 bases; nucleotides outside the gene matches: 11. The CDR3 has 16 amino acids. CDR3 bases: TGTGCCAGCAGCCCCAACGTAGGACGGGGGGCCTACGAGCAGTACTTC. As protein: CASSPNVGRGAYEQYF.

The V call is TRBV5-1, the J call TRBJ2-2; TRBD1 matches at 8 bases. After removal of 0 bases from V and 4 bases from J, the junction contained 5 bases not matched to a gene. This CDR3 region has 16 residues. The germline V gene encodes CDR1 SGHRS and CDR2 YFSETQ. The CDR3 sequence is CASSLAGTGGTGELFF. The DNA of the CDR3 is TGCGCCAGCAGCTTGGCGGGGACAGGAGGCACCGGGGAGCTGTTTTTT.

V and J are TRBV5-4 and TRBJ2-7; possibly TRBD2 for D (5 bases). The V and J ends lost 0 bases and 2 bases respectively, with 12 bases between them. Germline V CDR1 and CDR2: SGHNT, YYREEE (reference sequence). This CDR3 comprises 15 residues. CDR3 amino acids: CASSLDSGDTYEQYF. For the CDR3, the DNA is TGTGCCAGCAGCTTGGATTCCGGGGATACCTACGAGCAGTACTTC.

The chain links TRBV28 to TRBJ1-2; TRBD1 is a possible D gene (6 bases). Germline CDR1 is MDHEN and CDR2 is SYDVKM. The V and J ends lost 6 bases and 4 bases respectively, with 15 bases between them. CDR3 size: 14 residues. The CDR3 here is CASSLTRGGYGYTF. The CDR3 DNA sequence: TGTGCCAGCAGCCTTACTAGAGGGGGCTATGGCTACACCTTC.

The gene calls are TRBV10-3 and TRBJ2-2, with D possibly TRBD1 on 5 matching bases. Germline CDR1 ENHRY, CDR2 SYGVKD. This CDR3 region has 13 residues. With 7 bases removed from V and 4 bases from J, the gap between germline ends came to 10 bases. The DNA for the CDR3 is TGTGCCATCAAGGGGCGCATCACCGGGGAGCTGTTTTTT. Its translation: CAIKGRITGELFF.

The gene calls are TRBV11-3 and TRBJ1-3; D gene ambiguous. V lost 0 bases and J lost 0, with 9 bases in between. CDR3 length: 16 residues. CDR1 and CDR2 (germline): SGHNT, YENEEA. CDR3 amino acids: CASSLDRSFSGNTIYF. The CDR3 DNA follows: TGTGCCAGCAGCTTAGATAGGAGCTTCTCTGGAAACACCATATATTTT.

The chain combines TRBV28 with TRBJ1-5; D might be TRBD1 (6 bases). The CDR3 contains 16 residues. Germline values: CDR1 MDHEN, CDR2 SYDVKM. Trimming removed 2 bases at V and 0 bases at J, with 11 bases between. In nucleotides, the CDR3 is TGTGCCAGCAGTTTAGGGGGCAGGTTTAGCAATCAGCCCCAGCATTTT. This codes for CASSLGGRFSNQPQHF.

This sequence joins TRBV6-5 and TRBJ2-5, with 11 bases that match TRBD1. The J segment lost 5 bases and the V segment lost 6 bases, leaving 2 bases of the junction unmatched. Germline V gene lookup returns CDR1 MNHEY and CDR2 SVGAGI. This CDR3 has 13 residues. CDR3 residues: CASRRDRGETQYF. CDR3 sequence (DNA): TGTGCCAGCAGGCGGGACAGGGGGGAGACCCAGTACTTC.

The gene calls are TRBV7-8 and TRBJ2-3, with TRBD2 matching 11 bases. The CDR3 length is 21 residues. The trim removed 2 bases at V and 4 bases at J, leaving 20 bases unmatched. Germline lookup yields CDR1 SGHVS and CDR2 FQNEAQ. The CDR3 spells CASSLPIGDPTSGSISDTQYF. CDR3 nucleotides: TGTGCCAGCAGCTTACCGATTGGGGACCCTACTAGCGGGAGTATCTCAGATACGCAGTATTTT.